The 19 T cell receptor beta chains given below trace back to one sample, sequenced in a study of CD8 T cells in ankylosing spondylitis. In TCRdb, the 5' RACE reads were re-called with MiXCR into one record per CDR3 protein. There are around 250,000 distinct CDR3 sequences in the sample; roughly a third occur only once, and roughly 4.2% lies in the top ten. The sequencing sample was made of blood, either unsorted or a sorted T cell fraction (not recorded which). These receptors originate from a male donor with ankylosing spondylitis or in good health (not recorded which).

This CDR3 reads CASSLAGGGSEKLFF. CDR3 in DNA: TGTGCCAGCAGTTTAGCGGGTGGGGGCAGTGAAAAACTGTTTTTT. The chain combines TRBV12-3 or TRBV12-4 with TRBJ1-4; possible D gene TRBD1, 6 bases. The CDR3 has 15 amino acids. The V and J ends lost 0 bases and 7 bases respectively, with 12 bases between them.

This clonotype was counted a few times. This chain uses TRBV6-1 with TRBJ2-7; TRBD1 matches 10 bases. Germline values: CDR1 MNHNS, CDR2 SASEGT. With 5 bases clipped from V and 6 bases from J, the junction kept 16 bases outside the gene matches. The CDR3 spans 17 residues. Written as DNA, the CDR3 is TGTGCCAGCAGTCAAACTACCGGGACAGGGGAAGTCGGCGAGCAGTACTTC. It yields the protein CASSQTTGTGEVGEQYF.

This clonotype occurred a few times. The rearrangement uses TRBV6-4 and TRBJ1-1; D uncertain. V lost 4 bases and J 2 bases, leaving 8 bases between the germline ends. The CDR3 length is 13 residues. CDR1 and CDR2 from the germline V gene are MRHNA and SNTAGT. The CDR3 DNA reads as TGTGCCAGCAGTGCGGAGATAAACACTGAAGCTTTCTTT. The encoded protein is CASSAEINTEAFF.

This chain connects TRBV20-1 to TRBJ2-7; TRBD1 might be the D (5 bases). CDR3 length: 12 amino acids. Germline V CDR1 and CDR2: DFQATT, SNEGSKA (reference sequence). With 4 bases removed from V and 4 bases from J, the gap between germline ends came to 11 bases. This chain's CDR3 is CSATIREYEQYF. The DNA for the CDR3 is TGCAGTGCTACGATCAGGGAATACGAGCAGTACTTC.

The chain carries TRBV7-9 and TRBJ2-5; 7 nucleotides match TRBD1. J gave up 2 bases and V 5 bases, and 8 bases lay outside the gene matches. This CDR3 is built from 15 residues. Germline V gene sequence: CDR1 SEHNR, CDR2 FQNEAQ (reference sequence). In DNA, the CDR3 is TGTGCCAGCAGCCCATCCGGGACAGCGCAAGAGACCCAGTACTTC. This sequence encodes CASSPSGTAQETQYF.

In this sample, this clonotype turned up many times. This rearrangement joins TRBV27 to TRBJ2-1; no clear D gene. Germline values: CDR1 MNHEY, CDR2 SMNVEV (reference sequence). V was clipped by 4 bases and J by 5 bases, with 6 bases between them. The CDR3 length is 12 residues. CDR3 residues: CASSSLNNEQFF. DNA of the CDR3: TGTGCCAGCAGTTCACTAAACAATGAGCAGTTCTTC.

The V call is TRBV7-9, the J call TRBJ1-4; tentative D call: TRBD1 (6 bases). Germline CDR1 reads SEHNR; CDR2 reads FQNEAQ (reference sequence). With 5 bases removed from V and 10 bases from J, the gap between germline ends came to 23 bases. The CDR3 consists of 16 residues. In DNA, the CDR3 is TGTGCCAGCAGCCGTACAGGGAGTAGTGAGCATGGAAAACTGTTTTTT. As protein: CASSRTGSSEHGKLFF.

This clonotype was seen a few times. The chain couples TRBV6-1 to TRBJ2-2; 8 bases agree with TRBD2. V trimming: 5 bases; J trimming: 0 bases; junction bases outside the gene matches: 14. The CDR3 consists of 19 residues. CDR1 MNHNS and CDR2 SASEGT come from the germline V gene. As DNA, the CDR3 is TGTGCCAGCAGTCCGATCGATAGCGGGGTAGGAACGAACACCGGGGAGCTGTTTTTT. Its translation: CASSPIDSGVGTNTGELFF.

The chain employs TRBV20-1 and TRBJ2-7, with TRBD2 matching 7 bases. From germline, CDR1 is DFQATT and CDR2 SNEGSKA (reference sequence). The CDR3 totals 11 residues. The junction had 6 bases not matched to a gene; V was cut back by 7 bases and J by 6 bases. The CDR3 sequence: CSVGLAGEQYF. The CDR3 DNA reads TGCAGTGTGGGCTTAGCGGGCGAGCAGTACTTC.

The rearrangement links TRBV6-4 to TRBJ1-6; D unresolved. The CDR3 loop spans 16 amino acids. Germline V gives CDR1 MRHNA, CDR2 SNTAGT. V was cut by 0 bases and J by 8 bases, with 14 bases left in between. This chain's CDR3 is CASSDSKARGHSPLHF. CDR3 DNA: TGTGCCAGCAGTGACTCGAAGGCCCGAGGGCATTCACCCCTCCACTTT.

This clonotype has ten or more counts. The J gene is TRBJ2-3, the V gene TRBV20-1, with TRBD1 identical over 9 bases. With 5 bases clipped from V and 5 bases from J, the junction kept 8 bases outside the gene matches. The CDR3 is 14 amino acids. Germline loops: CDR1 DFQATT, CDR2 SNEGSKA (reference sequence). Here the CDR3 DNA reads TGCAGTGCTTCGGACAGGGGCCACGGAGATACGCAGTATTTT. This translates into CSASDRGHGDTQYF.

This rearrangement joins TRBV20-1 to TRBJ2-1; maybe TRBD2 (6 bases). V lost 3 bases, J lost 7 bases, and 19 bases lay in between. Germline V CDR1 and CDR2: DFQATT, SNEGSKA (reference sequence). The CDR3 is made up of 15 amino acids. The CDR3 DNA sequence: TGCAGTGCTAGCTCGAAGGGACTCCGGGGGAATGAGCAGTTCTTC. Amino acids: CSASSKGLRGNEQFF.

The chain uses TRBV3-1 and TRBJ2-3, with a possible D match to TRBD1 (5 bases). CDR3 length: 14 residues. Germline CDR1 LGHDT, CDR2 YNNKEL (reference sequence). Trimming took off 4 bases at V and 1 base at J, with 9 bases between the two ends. DNA for the CDR3: TGTGCCAGCAGCCCCAGGGCGCGCACAGATACGCAGTATTTT. It translates to CASSPRARTDTQYF.

This clonotype was recorded once. The chain carries TRBV6-2 or TRBV6-3 and TRBJ2-3, with 13 bases matching TRBD2. CDR1 and CDR2 from the germline V gene are MNHEY and SVGEGT. The CDR3 is 21 residues long. The V and J ends lost 6 bases and 1 base, in that order; junction bases with no gene match: 19. This CDR3 is CASSPWGTGEGLAGGTDTQYF. The CDR3 DNA reads as TGTGCCAGCAGCCCCTGGGGGACAGGGGAAGGACTAGCGGGGGGCACAGATACGCAGTATTTT.

This chain uses TRBV20-1 with TRBJ1-4; D uncertain. This CDR3 is 15 amino acids long. Trimming pared 1 base from V and 5 bases from J, leaving 14 bases between. CDR1 DFQATT and CDR2 SNEGSKA come from the germline V gene (reference sequence). Here the CDR3 DNA reads TGCAGTGCTAGAGGTCGGCGCGAAGTGAATGAAAAACTGTTTTTT. Residues: CSARGRREVNEKLFF.

This clonotype appeared a few times. This rearrangement joins TRBV18 to TRBJ1-5; TRBD1 aligns across 8 bases. Per the germline V gene, CDR1 is KGHSH and CDR2 is LQKENI. The CDR3 has 16 amino acids. The junction had 7 bases not matched to a gene; V was cut back by 3 bases and J by 3 bases. The CDR3 reads CASSPLDRGLNQPQHF. CDR3 DNA sequence: TGTGCCAGCTCACCCCTCGACAGGGGACTCAATCAGCCCCAGCATTTT. Together with reference TRBV18 and TRBJ1-5, the CDR3 gives the full variable domain: NAGVMQNPRHLVRRRGQEARLRCSPMKGHSHVYWYRQLPEEGLKFMVYLQKENIIDESGMPKERFSAEFPKEGPSILRIQQVVRGDSAAYFCASSPLDRGLNQPQHFGDGTRLSIL.

J is TRBJ1-1 and V is TRBV27, with TRBD1 matching over 10 bases. In germline, CDR1 is MNHEY, CDR2 SMNVEV (reference sequence). The CDR3 covers 14 residues. Trimming removed 4 bases from V and 5 bases from J; junction bases left unmatched: 4. CDR3 sequence: CASSSWTGGTEAFF. The DNA of the CDR3 is TGTGCCAGCAGTTCCTGGACAGGGGGGACTGAAGCTTTCTTT.

The V and J genes are TRBV20-1 and TRBJ2-1; TRBD1 agrees at 8 bases. The CDR3 is 16 amino acids. V was pared by 5 bases and J by 3 bases, with 12 bases of the junction left unmatched. Germline CDR1 reads DFQATT; CDR2 reads SNEGSKA (reference sequence). CDR3 bases: TGCAGTGCTCGAATCTTCAGGGGGCAACTCTACAATGAGCAGTTCTTC. As protein: CSARIFRGQLYNEQFF.

This clonotype was detected only a few times. The J gene is TRBJ2-7, the V gene TRBV20-1, with D perhaps TRBD1 or TRBD2 (5 bases each). Deletions cut 1 base from V and 5 bases from J, with 12 bases between. This CDR3 has 13 residues. Germline lookup yields CDR1 DFQATT and CDR2 SNEGSKA (reference sequence). CDR3 residues: CSARVEGSHEQYF. CDR3 bases: TGCAGTGCTAGAGTCGAGGGGTCCCACGAGCAGTACTTC.